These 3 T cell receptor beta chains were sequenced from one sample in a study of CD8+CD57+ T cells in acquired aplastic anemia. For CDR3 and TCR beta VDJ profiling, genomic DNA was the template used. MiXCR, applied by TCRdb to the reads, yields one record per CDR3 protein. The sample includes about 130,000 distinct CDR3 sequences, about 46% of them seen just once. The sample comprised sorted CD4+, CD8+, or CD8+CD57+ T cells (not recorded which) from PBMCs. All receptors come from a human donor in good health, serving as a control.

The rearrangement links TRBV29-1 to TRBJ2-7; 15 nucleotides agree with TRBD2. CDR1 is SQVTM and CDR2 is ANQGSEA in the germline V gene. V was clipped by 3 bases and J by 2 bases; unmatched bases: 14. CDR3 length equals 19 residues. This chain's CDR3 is CSVEGPGLAGGPGPYEQYF. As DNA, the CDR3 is TGCAGCGTTGAGGGACCAGGACTAGCGGGGGGGCCGGGCCCCTACGAGCAGTACTTC.

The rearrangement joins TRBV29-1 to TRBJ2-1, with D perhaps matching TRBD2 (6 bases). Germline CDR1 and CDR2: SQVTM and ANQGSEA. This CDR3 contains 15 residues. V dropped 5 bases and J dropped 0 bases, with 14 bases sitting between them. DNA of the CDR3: TGCAGCGTTTCCAGGGACTTAAGCTCCTACAATGAGCAGTTCTTC. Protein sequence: CSVSRDLSSYNEQFF.

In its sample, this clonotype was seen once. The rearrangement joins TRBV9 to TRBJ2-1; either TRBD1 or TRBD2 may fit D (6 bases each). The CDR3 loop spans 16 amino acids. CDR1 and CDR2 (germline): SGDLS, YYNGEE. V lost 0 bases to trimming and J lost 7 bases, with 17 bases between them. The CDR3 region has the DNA TGTGCCAGCAGCGTAGCGGGGACACCTGCGGGAAATGAGCAGTTCTTC. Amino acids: CASSVAGTPAGNEQFF. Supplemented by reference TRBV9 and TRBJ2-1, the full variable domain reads DSGVTQTPKHLITATGQRVTLRCSPRSGDLSVYWYQQSLDQGLQFLIQYYNGEERAKGNILERFSAQQFPDLHSELNLSSLELGDSALYFCASSVAGTPAGNEQFFGPGTRLTVL.